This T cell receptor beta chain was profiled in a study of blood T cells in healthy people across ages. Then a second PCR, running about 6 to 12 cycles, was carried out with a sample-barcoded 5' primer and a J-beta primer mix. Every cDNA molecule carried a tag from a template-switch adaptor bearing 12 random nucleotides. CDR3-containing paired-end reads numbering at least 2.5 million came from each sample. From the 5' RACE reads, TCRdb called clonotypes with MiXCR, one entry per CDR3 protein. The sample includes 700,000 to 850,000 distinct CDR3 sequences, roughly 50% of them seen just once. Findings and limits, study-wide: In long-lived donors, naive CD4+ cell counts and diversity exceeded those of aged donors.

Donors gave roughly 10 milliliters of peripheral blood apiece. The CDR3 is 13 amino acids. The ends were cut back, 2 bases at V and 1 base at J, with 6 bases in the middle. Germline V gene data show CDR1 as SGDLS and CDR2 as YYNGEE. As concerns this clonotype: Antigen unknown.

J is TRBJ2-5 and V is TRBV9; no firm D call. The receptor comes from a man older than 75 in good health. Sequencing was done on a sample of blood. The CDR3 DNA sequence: TGTGCCAGCAGCGTTATTCCCCAAGAGACCCAGTACTTC. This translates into CASSVIPQETQYF.